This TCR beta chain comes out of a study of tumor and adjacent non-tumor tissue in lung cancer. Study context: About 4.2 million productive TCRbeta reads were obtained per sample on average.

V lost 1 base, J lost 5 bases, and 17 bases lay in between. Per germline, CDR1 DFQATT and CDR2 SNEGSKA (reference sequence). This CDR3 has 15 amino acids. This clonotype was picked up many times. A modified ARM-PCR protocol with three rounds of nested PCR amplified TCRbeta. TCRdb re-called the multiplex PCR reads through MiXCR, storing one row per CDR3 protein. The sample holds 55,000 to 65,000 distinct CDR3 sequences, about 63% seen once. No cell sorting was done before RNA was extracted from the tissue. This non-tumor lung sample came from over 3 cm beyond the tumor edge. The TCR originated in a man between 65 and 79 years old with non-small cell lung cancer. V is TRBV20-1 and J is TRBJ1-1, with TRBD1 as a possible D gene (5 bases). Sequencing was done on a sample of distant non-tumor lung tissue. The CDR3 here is CSARVEGRGRTEAFF. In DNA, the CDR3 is TGCAGTGCTAGAGTTGAGGGGCGAGGTCGTACTGAAGCTTTCTTT.